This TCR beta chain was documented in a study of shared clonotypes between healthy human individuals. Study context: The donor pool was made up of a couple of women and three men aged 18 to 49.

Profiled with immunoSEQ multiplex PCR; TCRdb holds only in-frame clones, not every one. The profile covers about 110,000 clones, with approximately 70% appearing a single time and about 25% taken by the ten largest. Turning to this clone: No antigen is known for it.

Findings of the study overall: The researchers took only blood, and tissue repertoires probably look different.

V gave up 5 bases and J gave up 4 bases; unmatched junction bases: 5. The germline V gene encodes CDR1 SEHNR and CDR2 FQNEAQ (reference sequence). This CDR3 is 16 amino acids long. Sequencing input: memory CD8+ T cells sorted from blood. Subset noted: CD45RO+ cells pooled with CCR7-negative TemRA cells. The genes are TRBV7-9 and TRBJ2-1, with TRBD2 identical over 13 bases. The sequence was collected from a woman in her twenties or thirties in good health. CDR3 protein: CASSVRLAGGYNEQFF. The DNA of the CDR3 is TGTGCCAGCAGCGTGAGACTAGCGGGAGGATACAATGAGCAGTTCTTC. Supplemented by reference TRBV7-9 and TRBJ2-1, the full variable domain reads DTGVSQNPRHKITKRGQNVTFRCDPISEHNRLYWYRQTLGQGPEFLTYFQNEAQLEKSRLLSDRFSAERPKGSFSTLEIQRTEQGDSAMYLCASSVRLAGGYNEQFFGPGTRLTVL.